The 20 T cell receptor beta chains listed next were all sequenced from one sample in a study of PD-L1 blockade in urothelial cancer. Repertoires were generated with immunoSEQ multiplex PCR, while TCRdb's copy carries only in-frame clones and drops some. The sample includes about 100,000 clones, about nine tenths of them seen just once. The source was PBMCs, collected around atezolizumab (anti-PD-L1) treatment. Every receptor here comes from a woman older than 75 with urothelial cancer.

This chain joins TRBV29-1 and TRBJ1-1, with 10 bases lining up with TRBD1. V trimming: 6 bases; J trimming: 0 bases; junction bases outside the gene matches: 10. Germline assignment: CDR1 SQVTM and CDR2 ANQGSEA. This CDR3 comprises 16 residues. CDR3 coding DNA: TGCAGCGTCCCCAAGGGGGACAGGGGACTGAACACTGAAGCTTTCTTT. It codes for CSVPKGDRGLNTEAFF.

V usage is TRBV27 and J usage is TRBJ2-6, with 11 bases aligning to TRBD1. The CDR3 contains 18 residues. CDR1 is MNHEY and CDR2 is SMNVEV in the germline V gene (reference sequence). Trimming at V came to 4 bases and at J to 2 bases, leaving 7 bases not matched to a gene. The CDR3, as DNA: TGTGCCAGCAGTTATTCGGGACAGGGGGTGGCTGGGGCCAACGTCCTGACTTTC. Translating gives CASSYSGQGVAGANVLTF.

The rearrangement links TRBV13 to TRBJ1-1; 8 nucleotides align to TRBD1. The CDR3 is 15 amino acids. From germline, CDR1 is PRHDT and CDR2 FYEKMQ (reference sequence). V trimming: 2 bases; J trimming: 0 bases; junction bases outside the gene matches: 2. CDR3 coding DNA: TGTGCCAGCAGCTTATACAGGGGGATGAACACTGAAGCTTTCTTT. Amino acids: CASSLYRGMNTEAFF.

The chain is built from TRBV15 and TRBJ2-7, with 9 bases matching TRBD2. This CDR3 region has 18 residues. CDR1 LNHNV and CDR2 YYDKDF come from the germline V gene (reference sequence). V lost 0 bases and J lost 0; bases outside the gene matches: 9. CDR3 residues: CATSRESSGRAFSYEQYF. CDR3 DNA: TGTGCCACCAGCAGAGAGAGTAGCGGGAGAGCCTTCTCCTACGAGCAGTACTTC.

This chain uses TRBV20-1 with TRBJ1-2, with D perhaps TRBD1 (5 bases). V lost 3 bases and J lost 9, with 11 bases in between. Germline CDR1 DFQATT, CDR2 SNEGSKA (reference sequence). The length of the CDR3 is 11 residues. The CDR3 reads CSARLPGSYTF. CDR3 in DNA: TGCAGTGCTAGGTTACCAGGGAGCTACACCTTC.

This chain joins TRBV2 and TRBJ2-7, with 10 bases fitting TRBD1. The V gene's germline CDR1 is SNHLY and CDR2 FYNNEI. This CDR3 is built from 14 residues. Trimming removed 1 base from V and 6 bases from J; junction bases left unmatched: 3. The CDR3 coding sequence is TGTGCCAGCAGTGAAGGGGACAGGGGATCCGAGCAGTACTTC. Translating gives CASSEGDRGSEQYF.

This chain's CDR3 is CASSEAGTGGWNEQFF. The CDR3 DNA is TGTGCCAGCAGTGAGGCCGGGACAGGGGGCTGGAATGAGCAGTTCTTC. The rearrangement links TRBV6-1 to TRBJ2-1; 12 nucleotides agree with TRBD1. Losses at the gene ends were 3 bases for V and 7 bases for J; bases not matched to a gene: 7. CDR3 length: 16 residues. CDR1 and CDR2 from the germline V gene are MNHNS and SASEGT.

The chain carries TRBV7-8 and TRBJ1-2; D is ambiguous. CDR1 SGHVS and CDR2 FQNEAQ come from the germline V gene. V gave up 2 bases and J gave up 4 bases, with 11 bases separating them. The CDR3 runs 14 residues. Here the CDR3 reads CASSLSAVSYGYTF. CDR3 nucleotides: TGTGCCAGCAGCTTATCCGCAGTCAGCTATGGCTACACCTTC.

The genes are TRBV28 and TRBJ2-7, with 10 bases fitting TRBD1. The CDR3 is made up of 15 amino acids. V lost 0 bases and J lost 8; bases outside the gene matches: 7. CDR1 is MDHEN and CDR2 is SYDVKM in the germline V gene. CDR3 amino acids: CASSLWGTGVTKQYF. For the CDR3, the DNA is TGTGCCAGCAGTTTATGGGGGACAGGGGTCACGAAGCAGTACTTC.

The rearrangement uses TRBV28 and TRBJ1-5; the D gene is possibly TRBD1 (5 bases). The CDR3 runs to 16 residues. Per germline, CDR1 MDHEN and CDR2 SYDVKM. V shed 6 bases and J shed 6 bases, with 21 bases lying between them. This CDR3 reads CASSPYKSQGSQPQHF. The CDR3 region has the DNA TGTGCCAGCAGCCCGTATAAAAGTCAGGGATCTCAGCCCCAGCATTTT.

The V call is TRBV4-1, the J call TRBJ1-1; 10 nucleotides line up with TRBD1. Germline trimming cut 4 bases from V and 0 bases from J; bases unmatched to any gene: 5. CDR1 is MGHRA and CDR2 is YSYEKL in the germline V gene. This CDR3 is built from 16 residues. CDR3 sequence (DNA): TGCGCCAGCAGCCGAGGACAGGGGGGCTTGAACACTGAAGCTTTCTTT. It specifies CASSRGQGGLNTEAFF.

The genes are TRBV15 and TRBJ1-1; D possibly corresponds to TRBD1 (6 bases). The CDR3 length is 15 residues. Germline lookup yields CDR1 LNHNV and CDR2 YYDKDF (reference sequence). Between the trimmed V and J ends, which lost 3 bases and 4 bases, there was a span of 15 bases. For the CDR3, the DNA is TGTGCCACCAGCAGGGGAGGGCAGGGGCTCACTGAAGCTTTCTTT. Amino acid sequence: CATSRGGQGLTEAFF.

This chain connects TRBV5-6 to TRBJ2-5, with 12 bases lining up with TRBD2. In germline, CDR1 is SGHDT, CDR2 YYEEEE. The CDR3 spans 17 residues. Germline trimming cut 6 bases from V and 2 bases from J; bases unmatched to any gene: 11. This CDR3 is CASIPPRGTSGQETQYF. DNA of the CDR3: TGTGCCAGCATCCCGCCAAGGGGGACTAGCGGGCAAGAGACCCAGTACTTC. Full variable domain (missing parts from reference TRBV5-6 and TRBJ2-5): DAGVTQSPTHLIKTRGQQVTLRCSPKSGHDTVSWYQQALGQGPQFIFQYYEEEERQRGNFPDRFSGHQFPNYSSELNVNALLLGDSALYLCASIPPRGTSGQETQYFGPGTRLLVL.

This clone was recorded once. V gene TRBV27 combines with J gene TRBJ2-1, with 14 bases lining up with TRBD2. The CDR3 totals 16 residues. CDR1 and CDR2 (germline): MNHEY, SMNVEV (reference sequence). V lost 5 bases and J lost 5; bases outside the gene matches: 5. DNA for the CDR3: TGTGCCAGCAGTCAGGGACTAGCGGGAGTTCACAATGAGCAGTTCTTC. As protein: CASSQGLAGVHNEQFF.

The rearrangement links TRBV5-1 to TRBJ2-6; the D gene is possibly TRBD1 (5 bases). In germline, CDR1 is SGHRS, CDR2 YFSETQ. The CDR3 runs to 15 residues. V gave up 3 bases and J gave up 2 bases, with 9 bases separating them. CDR3 loop: CASSSGQTGANVLTF. Here the CDR3 DNA reads TGCGCCAGCAGCTCCGGACAAACTGGGGCCAACGTCCTGACTTTC.

V is TRBV18 and J is TRBJ1-1; 9 bases map to TRBD1. This CDR3 comprises 18 residues. The junction had 8 bases not matched to a gene; V was cut back by 0 bases and J by 0 bases. The germline V gene has CDR1 KGHSH and CDR2 LQKENI. The DNA of the CDR3 is TGTGCCAGCTCACCACCGAGGGGGACAGGGAGCATGAACACTGAAGCTTTCTTT. It yields the protein CASSPPRGTGSMNTEAFF.

The chain carries TRBV11-3 and TRBJ2-6, with D uncertain. Trimming removed 5 bases at V and 3 bases at J, with 11 bases between. The CDR3 covers 15 residues. Germline-derived CDR1 and CDR2 are SGHNT and YENEEA. For the CDR3, the DNA is TGTGCCAGCAGCGCGGCGGCTGGTGGGGCCAACGTCCTGACTTTC. This sequence encodes CASSAAAGGANVLTF.

This sequence joins TRBV7-2 and TRBJ1-2, with 12 bases aligning to TRBD1. The CDR3 sequence is 17 residues long. Germline V gene data show CDR1 as SGHTA and CDR2 as FQGNSA. V dropped 7 bases and J dropped 5; count of bases not matched to a gene: 14. CDR3 protein: CASNTGTGGAYRYGYTF. DNA for the CDR3: TGTGCCAGCAACACCGGGACAGGGGGCGCTTATCGGTATGGCTACACCTTC.

Points on this clone: The identical CDR3 is also encoded by other nucleotide sequences in the sample. The V call is TRBV11-3, the J call TRBJ2-7, with 7 positions matching TRBD2. From germline, CDR1 is SGHNT and CDR2 YENEEA. V gave up 1 base and J gave up 0 bases; unmatched junction bases: 3. The CDR3 has 15 amino acids. Here the CDR3 reads CASSLGGGSSYEQYF. CDR3 in DNA: TGTGCCAGCAGCTTAGGGGGCGGGAGCTCCTACGAGCAGTACTTC.

The chain links TRBV19 to TRBJ2-1, with D possibly TRBD2 on 5 matching bases. The CDR3 has 19 residues. The germline V gene encodes CDR1 LNHDA and CDR2 SQIVND (reference sequence). Trimming removed 3 bases from V and 2 bases from J, with 23 bases in between. The CDR3 DNA is TGTGCCAGTAGTATTTCCGGACTCTTTAGTATCTCCCCCTACAATGAGCAGTTCTTC. Protein product: CASSISGLFSISPYNEQFF.